A selection of T cell receptor beta chains follows, all from one sample in a study of T cells in Graves' hyperthyroidism and ophthalmopathy. TCRdb reprocessed the multiplex PCR reads with MiXCR, giving one entry per CDR3 protein. In the table there are around 250,000 distinct CDR3 sequences, more than 12% of which are singletons. The sequenced sample consisted of blood. These TCRs come from a woman in her forties with Graves' hyperthyroidism that later progressed to Graves' ophthalmopathy. The CDR3 runs from the conserved cysteine through the conserved F or W. Fields, in order: CDR3 protein, V gene, clone size. The size field reads how often the clone was seen (once, few, many) or a class if it is expanded.

CDR3: CASSLSSQRFYSYNEQFF; V: TRBV28; size: many
CDR3: CASSQSRVLSNQPQHF; V: TRBV3-1; size: many
CDR3: CASRGGQGARFATLSGELFF; V: TRBV2; size: many
CDR3: CAISSTGFSYGYTF; V: TRBV10-3; size: many
CDR3: CASSPGLAGVGPGELFF; V: TRBV27; size: many
CDR3: CASSLIADTIYF; V: TRBV28; size: many
CDR3: CASRETGANSPLHF; V: TRBV2; size: many
CDR3: CASSIDLAGRASGYTF; V: TRBV19; size: many
CDR3: CASVGSRAYNEQFF; V: TRBV2; size: many
CDR3: CSVFPRDRSTDTQYF; V: TRBV29-1; size: many
CDR3: CASSPWGNEQYF; V: TRBV11-2; size: many
CDR3: CATSDSENTGRAEAFF; V: TRBV24-1; size: many
CDR3: CASSRRGSREQYF; V: TRBV7-8; size: many
CDR3: CASSPWTSGYTGELFF; V: TRBV3-1; size: many